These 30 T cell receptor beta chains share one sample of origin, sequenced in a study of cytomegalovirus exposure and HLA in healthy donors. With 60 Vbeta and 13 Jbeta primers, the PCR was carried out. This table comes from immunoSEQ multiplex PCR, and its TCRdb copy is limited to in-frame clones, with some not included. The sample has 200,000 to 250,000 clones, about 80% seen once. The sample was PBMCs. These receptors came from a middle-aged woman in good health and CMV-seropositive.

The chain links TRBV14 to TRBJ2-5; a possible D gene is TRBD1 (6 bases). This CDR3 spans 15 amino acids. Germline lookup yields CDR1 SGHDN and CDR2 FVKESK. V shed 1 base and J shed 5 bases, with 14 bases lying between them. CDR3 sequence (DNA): TGTGCCAGCAGCCAAGTTTATACAGGGCAGGAGACCCAGTACTTC. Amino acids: CASSQVYTGQETQYF.

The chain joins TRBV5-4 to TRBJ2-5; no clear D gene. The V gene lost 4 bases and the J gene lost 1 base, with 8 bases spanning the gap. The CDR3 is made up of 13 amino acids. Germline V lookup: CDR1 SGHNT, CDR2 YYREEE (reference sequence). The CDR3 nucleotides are TGTGCCAGCAGCCGCAGTCCCCAAGAGACCCAGTACTTC. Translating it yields CASSRSPQETQYF.

The CDR3 reads CASSVTGAEKLFF. In DNA, the CDR3 is TGTGCCAGTAGTGTTACAGGGGCTGAAAAACTGTTTTTT. This rearrangement joins TRBV19 to TRBJ1-4; 7 bases align to TRBD1. With 5 bases clipped from V and 7 bases from J, the junction kept 4 bases outside the gene matches. The CDR3 runs to 13 residues. Germline CDR1 and CDR2: LNHDA and SQIVND (reference sequence).

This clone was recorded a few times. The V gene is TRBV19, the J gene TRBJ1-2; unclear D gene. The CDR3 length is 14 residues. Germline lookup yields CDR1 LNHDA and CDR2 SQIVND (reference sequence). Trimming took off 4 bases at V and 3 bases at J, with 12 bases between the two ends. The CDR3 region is CASSSDTVDYGYTF. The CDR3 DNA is TGTGCCAGTAGTAGTGACACTGTGGACTATGGCTACACCTTC. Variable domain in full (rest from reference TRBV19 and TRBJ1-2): DGGITQSPKYLFRKEGQNVTLSCEQNLNHDAMYWYRQDPGQGLRLIYYSQIVNDFQKGDIAEGYSVSREKKESFPLTVTSAQKNPTAFYLCASSSDTVDYGYTFGSGTRLTVV.

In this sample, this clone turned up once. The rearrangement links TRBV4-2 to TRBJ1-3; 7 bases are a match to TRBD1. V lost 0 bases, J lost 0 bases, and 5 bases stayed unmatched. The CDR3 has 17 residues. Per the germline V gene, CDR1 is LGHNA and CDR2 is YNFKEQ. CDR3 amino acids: CASSQEQGQSSGNTIYF. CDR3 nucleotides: TGTGCCAGCAGCCAAGAACAGGGACAGAGCTCTGGAAACACCATATATTTT.

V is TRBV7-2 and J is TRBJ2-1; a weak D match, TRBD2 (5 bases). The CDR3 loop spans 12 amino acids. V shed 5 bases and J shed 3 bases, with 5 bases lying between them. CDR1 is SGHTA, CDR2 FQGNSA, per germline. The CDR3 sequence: CASSTSYNEQFF. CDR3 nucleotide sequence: TGTGCCAGCAGCACTAGCTACAATGAGCAGTTCTTC. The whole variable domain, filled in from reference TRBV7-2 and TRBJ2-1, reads GAGVSQSPSNKVTEKGKDVELRCDPISGHTALYWYRQSLGQGLEFLIYFQGNSAPDKSGLPSDRFSAERTGGSVSTLTIQRTQQEDSAVYLCASSTSYNEQFFGPGTRLTVL.

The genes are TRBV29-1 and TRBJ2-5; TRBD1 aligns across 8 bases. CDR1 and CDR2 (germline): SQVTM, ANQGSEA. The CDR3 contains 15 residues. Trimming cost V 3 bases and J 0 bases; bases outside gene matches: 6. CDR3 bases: TGCAGCGTTGATGACAGGGGAAGGTACCAAGAGACCCAGTACTTC. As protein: CSVDDRGRYQETQYF.

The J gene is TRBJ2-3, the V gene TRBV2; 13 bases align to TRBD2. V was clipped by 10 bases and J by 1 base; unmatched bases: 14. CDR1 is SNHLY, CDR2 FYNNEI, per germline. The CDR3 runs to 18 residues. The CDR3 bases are TGTGCCACCCATGGACTAGCGGGGGCGGGACGTGGCACAGATACGCAGTATTTT. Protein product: CATHGLAGAGRGTDTQYF. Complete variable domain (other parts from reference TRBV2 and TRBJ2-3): EPEVTQTPSHQVTQMGQEVILRCVPISNHLYFYWYRQILGQKVEFLVSFYNNEISEKSEIFDDQFSVERPDGSNFTLKIRSTKLEDSAMYFCATHGLAGAGRGTDTQYFGPGTRLTVL.

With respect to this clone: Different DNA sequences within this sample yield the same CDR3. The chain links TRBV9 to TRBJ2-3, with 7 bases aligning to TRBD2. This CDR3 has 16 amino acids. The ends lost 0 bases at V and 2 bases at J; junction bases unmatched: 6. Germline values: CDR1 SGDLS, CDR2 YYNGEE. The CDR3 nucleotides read TGTGCCAGCAGCGTAGGGGTCGGGGGGTACACAGATACGCAGTATTTT. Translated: CASSVGVGGYTDTQYF. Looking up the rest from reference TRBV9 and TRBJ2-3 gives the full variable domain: DSGVTQTPKHLITATGQRVTLRCSPRSGDLSVYWYQQSLDQGLQFLIQYYNGEERAKGNILERFSAQQFPDLHSELNLSSLELGDSALYFCASSVGVGGYTDTQYFGPGTRLTVL.

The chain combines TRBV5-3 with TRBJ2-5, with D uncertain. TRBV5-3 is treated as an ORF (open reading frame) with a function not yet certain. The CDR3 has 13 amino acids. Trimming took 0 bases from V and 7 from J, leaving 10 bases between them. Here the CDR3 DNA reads TGTGCCAGAAGCTTGGCCCAGTGTGCGACCCAGTACTTC. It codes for CARSLAQCATQYF.

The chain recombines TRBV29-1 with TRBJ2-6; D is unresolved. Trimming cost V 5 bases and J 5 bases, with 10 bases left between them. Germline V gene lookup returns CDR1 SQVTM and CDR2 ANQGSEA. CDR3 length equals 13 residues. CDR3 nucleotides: TGCAGCGTTAACCACGACAGGGCCAACGTCCTGACTTTC. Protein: CSVNHDRANVLTF.

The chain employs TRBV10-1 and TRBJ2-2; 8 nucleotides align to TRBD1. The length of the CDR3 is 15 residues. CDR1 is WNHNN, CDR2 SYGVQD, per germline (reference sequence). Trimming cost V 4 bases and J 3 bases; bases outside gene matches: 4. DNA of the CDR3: TGCGCCAGCAGTGTCAGGGGGCATGACACCGGGGAGCTGTTTTTT. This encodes CASSVRGHDTGELFF.

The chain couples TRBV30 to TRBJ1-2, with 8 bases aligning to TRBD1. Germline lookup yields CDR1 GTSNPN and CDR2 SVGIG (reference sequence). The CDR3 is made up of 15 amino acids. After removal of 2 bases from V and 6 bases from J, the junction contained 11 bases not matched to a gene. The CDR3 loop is CAWSIILTGADGYTF. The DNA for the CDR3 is TGTGCCTGGAGTATTATCTTGACAGGGGCAGATGGCTACACCTTC. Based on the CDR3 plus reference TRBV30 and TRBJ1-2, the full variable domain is SQTIHQWPATLVQPVGSPLSLECTVEGTSNPNLYWYRQAAGRGLQLLFYSVGIGQISSEVPQNLSASRPQDRQFILSSKKLLLSDSGFYLCAWSIILTGADGYTFGSGTRLTVV.

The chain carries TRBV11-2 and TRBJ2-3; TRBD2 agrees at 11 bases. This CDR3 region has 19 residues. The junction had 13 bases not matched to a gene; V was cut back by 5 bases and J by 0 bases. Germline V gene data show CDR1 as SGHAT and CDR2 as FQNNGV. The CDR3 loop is CASSRQRLAGGLSTDTQYF. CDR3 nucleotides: TGTGCCAGCAGCCGGCAGAGGCTAGCGGGGGGCTTGAGCACAGATACGCAGTATTTT. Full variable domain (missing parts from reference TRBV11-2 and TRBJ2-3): EAGVAQSPRYKIIEKRQSVAFWCNPISGHATLYWYQQILGQGPKLLIQFQNNGVVDDSQLPKDRFSAERLKGVDSTLKIQPAKLEDSAVYLCASSRQRLAGGLSTDTQYFGPGTRLTVL.

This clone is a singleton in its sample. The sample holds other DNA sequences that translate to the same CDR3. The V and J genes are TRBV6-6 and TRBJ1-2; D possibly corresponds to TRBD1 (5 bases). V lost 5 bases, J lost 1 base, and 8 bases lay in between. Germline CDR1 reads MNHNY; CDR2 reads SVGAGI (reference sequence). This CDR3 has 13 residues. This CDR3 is CASSPDSNYGYTF. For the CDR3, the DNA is TGTGCCAGCAGTCCCGACAGTAACTATGGCTACACCTTC.

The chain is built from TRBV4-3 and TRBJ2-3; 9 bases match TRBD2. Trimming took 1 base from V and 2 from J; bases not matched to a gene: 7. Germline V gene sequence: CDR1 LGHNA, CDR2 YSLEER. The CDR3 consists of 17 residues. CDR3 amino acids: CASSQVTLAGLTDTQYF. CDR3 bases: TGCGCCAGCAGCCAAGTGACGCTAGCGGGGCTCACAGATACGCAGTATTTT.

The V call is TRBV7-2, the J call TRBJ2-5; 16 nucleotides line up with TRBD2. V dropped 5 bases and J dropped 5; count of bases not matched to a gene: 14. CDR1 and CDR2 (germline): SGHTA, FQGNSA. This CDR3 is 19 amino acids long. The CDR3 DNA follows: TGTGCCAGCAGCCGCCAGGGACTAGCGGGAGGGAGGGTGTGGGAGACCCAGTACTTC. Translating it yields CASSRQGLAGGRVWETQYF. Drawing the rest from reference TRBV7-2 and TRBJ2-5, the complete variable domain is GAGVSQSPSNKVTEKGKDVELRCDPISGHTALYWYRQSLGQGLEFLIYFQGNSAPDKSGLPSDRFSAERTGGSVSTLTIQRTQQEDSAVYLCASSRQGLAGGRVWETQYFGPGTRLLVL.

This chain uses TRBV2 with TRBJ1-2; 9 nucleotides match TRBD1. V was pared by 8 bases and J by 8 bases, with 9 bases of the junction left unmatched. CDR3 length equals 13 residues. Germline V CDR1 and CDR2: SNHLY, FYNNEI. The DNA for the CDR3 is TGTGCCAGCGCTAGGACAGGGGTTGAGGGCTACACCTTC. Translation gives CASARTGVEGYTF. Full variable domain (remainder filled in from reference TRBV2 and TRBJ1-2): EPEVTQTPSHQVTQMGQEVILRCVPISNHLYFYWYRQILGQKVEFLVSFYNNEISEKSEIFDDQFSVERPDGSNFTLKIRSTKLEDSAMYFCASARTGVEGYTFGSGTRLTVV.

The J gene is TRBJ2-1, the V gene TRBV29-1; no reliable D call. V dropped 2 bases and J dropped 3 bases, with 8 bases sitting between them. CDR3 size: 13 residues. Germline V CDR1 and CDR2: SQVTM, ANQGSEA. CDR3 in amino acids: CSVEQINYNEQFF. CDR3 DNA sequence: TGCAGCGTTGAACAGATAAACTACAATGAGCAGTTCTTC.

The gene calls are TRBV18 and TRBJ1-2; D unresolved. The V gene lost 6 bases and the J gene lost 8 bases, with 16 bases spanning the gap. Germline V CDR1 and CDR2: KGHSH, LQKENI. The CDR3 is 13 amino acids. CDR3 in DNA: TGTGCCAGCTCGCCCGAGGGAAAGATAGGCTACACCTTC. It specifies CASSPEGKIGYTF.

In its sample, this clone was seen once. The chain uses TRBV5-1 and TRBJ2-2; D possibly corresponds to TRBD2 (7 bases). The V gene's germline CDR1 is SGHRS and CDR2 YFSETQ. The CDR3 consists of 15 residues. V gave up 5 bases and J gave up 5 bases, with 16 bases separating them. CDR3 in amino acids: CASSPGGRETGELFF. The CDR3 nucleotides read TGCGCCAGCAGTCCGGGGGGCCGGGAAACCGGGGAGCTGTTTTTT. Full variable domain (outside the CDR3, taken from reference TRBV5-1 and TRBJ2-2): KAGVTQTPRYLIKTRGQQVTLSCSPISGHRSVSWYQQTPGQGLQFLFEYFSETQRNKGNFPGRFSGRQFSNSRSEMNVSTLELGDSALYLCASSPGGRETGELFFGEGSRLTVL.

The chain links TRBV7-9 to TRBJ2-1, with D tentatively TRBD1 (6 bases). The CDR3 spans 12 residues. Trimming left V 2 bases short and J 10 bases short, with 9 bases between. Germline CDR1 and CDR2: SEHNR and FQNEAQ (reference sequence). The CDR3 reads CASSLPQGEQFF. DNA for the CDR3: TGTGCCAGCAGCTTACCCCAGGGGGAGCAGTTCTTC.

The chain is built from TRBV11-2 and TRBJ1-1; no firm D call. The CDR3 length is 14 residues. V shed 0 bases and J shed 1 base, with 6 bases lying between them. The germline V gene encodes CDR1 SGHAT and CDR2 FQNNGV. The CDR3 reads CASSLEVQNTEAFF. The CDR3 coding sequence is TGTGCCAGCAGCTTAGAAGTACAGAACACTGAAGCTTTCTTT.

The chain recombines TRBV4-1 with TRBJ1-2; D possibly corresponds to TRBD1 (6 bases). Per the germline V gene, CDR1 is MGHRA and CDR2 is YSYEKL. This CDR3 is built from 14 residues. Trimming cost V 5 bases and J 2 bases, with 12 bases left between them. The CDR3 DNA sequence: TGCGCCAGCAGCGGGGTAGGGACAAACTATGGCTACACCTTC. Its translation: CASSGVGTNYGYTF.

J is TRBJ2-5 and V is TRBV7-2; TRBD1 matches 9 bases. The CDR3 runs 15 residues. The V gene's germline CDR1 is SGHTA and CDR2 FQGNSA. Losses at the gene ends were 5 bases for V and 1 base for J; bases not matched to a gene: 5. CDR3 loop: CASSTQTGGQETQYF. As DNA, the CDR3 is TGTGCCAGCAGCACTCAGACAGGGGGCCAAGAGACCCAGTACTTC. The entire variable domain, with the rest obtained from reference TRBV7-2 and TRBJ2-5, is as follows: GAGVSQSPSNKVTEKGKDVELRCDPISGHTALYWYRQSLGQGLEFLIYFQGNSAPDKSGLPSDRFSAERTGGSVSTLTIQRTQQEDSAVYLCASSTQTGGQETQYFGPGTRLLVL.

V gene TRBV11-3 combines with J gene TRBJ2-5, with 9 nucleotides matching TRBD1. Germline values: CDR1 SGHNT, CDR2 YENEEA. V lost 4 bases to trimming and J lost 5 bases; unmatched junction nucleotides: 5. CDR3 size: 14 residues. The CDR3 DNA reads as TGTGCCAGCAGCTCCGGGACAGGGATGGAGACCCAGTACTTC. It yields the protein CASSSGTGMETQYF.

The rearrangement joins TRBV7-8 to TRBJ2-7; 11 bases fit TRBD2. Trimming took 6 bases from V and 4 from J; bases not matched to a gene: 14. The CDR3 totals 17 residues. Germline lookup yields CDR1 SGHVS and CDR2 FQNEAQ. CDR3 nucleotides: TGTGCCAGCAGTTTCTCGGTAGCGGGAGGGCCCTCTTACGAGCAGTACTTC. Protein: CASSFSVAGGPSYEQYF. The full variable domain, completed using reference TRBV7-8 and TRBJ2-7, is GAGVSQSPRYKVAKRGQDVALRCDPISGHVSLFWYQQALGQGPEFLTYFQNEAQLDKSGLPSDRFFAERPEGSVSTLKIQRTQQEDSAVYLCASSFSVAGGPSYEQYFGPGTRLTVT.

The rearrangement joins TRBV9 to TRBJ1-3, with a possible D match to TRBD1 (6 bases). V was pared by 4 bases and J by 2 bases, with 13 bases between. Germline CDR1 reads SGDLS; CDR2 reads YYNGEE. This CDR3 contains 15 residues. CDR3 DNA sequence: TGTGCCAGCAGCCCAAAGGGGGGGGCTGGAAACACCATATATTTT. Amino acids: CASSPKGGAGNTIYF. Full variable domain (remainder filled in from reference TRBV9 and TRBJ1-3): DSGVTQTPKHLITATGQRVTLRCSPRSGDLSVYWYQQSLDQGLQFLIQYYNGEERAKGNILERFSAQQFPDLHSELNLSSLELGDSALYFCASSPKGGAGNTIYFGEGSWLTVV.

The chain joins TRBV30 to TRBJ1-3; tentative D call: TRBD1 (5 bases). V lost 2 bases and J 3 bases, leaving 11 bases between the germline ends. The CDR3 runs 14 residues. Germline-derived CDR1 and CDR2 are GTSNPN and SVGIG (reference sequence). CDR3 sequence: CAWSSDRNGNTIYF. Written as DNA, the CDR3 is TGTGCCTGGAGTTCCGACAGAAATGGAAACACCATATATTTT.

The CDR3 DNA is TGTGCCAGCTCACCAGGCCTACAGGGAAGGAGGACTGAAGCTTTCTTT. Its translation: CASSPGLQGRRTEAFF. The rearrangement joins TRBV18 to TRBJ1-1, with D possibly matching TRBD1 (6 bases). The CDR3 runs to 16 residues. V was cut by 2 bases and J by 5 bases, with 18 bases left in between. Per the germline V gene, CDR1 is KGHSH and CDR2 is LQKENI.